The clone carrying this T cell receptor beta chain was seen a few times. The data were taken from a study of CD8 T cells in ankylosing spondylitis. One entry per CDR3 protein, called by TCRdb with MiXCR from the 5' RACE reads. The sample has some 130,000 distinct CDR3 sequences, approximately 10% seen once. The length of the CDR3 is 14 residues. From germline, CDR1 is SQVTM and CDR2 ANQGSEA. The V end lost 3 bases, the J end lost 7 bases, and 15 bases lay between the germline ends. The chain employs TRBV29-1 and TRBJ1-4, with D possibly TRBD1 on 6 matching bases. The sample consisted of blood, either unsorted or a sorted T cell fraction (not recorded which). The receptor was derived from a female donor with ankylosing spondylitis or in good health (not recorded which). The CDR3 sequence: CSVEGAGSGEKLFF. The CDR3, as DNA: TGCAGCGTTGAGGGGGCAGGGTCAGGTGAAAAACTGTTTTTT.